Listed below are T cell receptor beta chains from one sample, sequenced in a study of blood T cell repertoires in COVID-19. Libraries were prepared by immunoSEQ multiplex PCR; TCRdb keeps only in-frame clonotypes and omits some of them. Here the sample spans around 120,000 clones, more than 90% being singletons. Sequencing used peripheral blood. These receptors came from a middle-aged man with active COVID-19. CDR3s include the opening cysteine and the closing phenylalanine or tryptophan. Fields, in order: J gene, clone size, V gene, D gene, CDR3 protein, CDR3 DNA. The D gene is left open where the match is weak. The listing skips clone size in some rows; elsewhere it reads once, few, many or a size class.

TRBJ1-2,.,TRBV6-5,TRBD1,CASSPRQGAGYGYTF,TGTGCCAGCAGTCCTCGACAGGGGGCTGGGTATGGCTACACCTTC
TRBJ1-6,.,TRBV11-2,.,CASSPRGYGGGSYNSPLHF,TGTGCCAGCAGCCCGCGAGGCTACGGAGGTGGCTCCTATAATTCACCCCTCCACTTT
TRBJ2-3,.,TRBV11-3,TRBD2,CASSLALGSSGRTDTQYF,TGTGCCAGCAGCTTAGCCTTGGGATCTAGCGGCCGCACAGATACGCAGTATTTT
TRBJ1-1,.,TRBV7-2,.,CASSLAPQRRNTEAFF,TGTGCCAGCAGCTTAGCGCCTCAGAGGAGGAACACTGAAGCTTTCTTT
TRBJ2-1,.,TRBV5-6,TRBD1,CASSFTGGSNEQFF,TGTGCCAGCAGCTTTACAGGGGGGAGCAATGAGCAGTTCTTC
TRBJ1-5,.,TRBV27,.,CASSLGTNQPQHF,TGTGCCAGCAGTTTGGGGACAAATCAGCCCCAGCATTTT
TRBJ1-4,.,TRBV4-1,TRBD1,CASRKTGLLEKLFF,TGCGCCAGCAGAAAGACAGGGCTACTTGAAAAACTGTTTTTT
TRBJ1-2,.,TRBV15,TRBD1,CATSRGTGSSGYTF,TGTGCCACCAGCAGGGGGACAGGGTCGTCGGGCTACACCTTC
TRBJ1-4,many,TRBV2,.,CASSSDRTNEKLFF,TGTGCCAGCAGTTCGGACAGAACTAATGAAAAACTGTTTTTT
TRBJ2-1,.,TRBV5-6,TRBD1,CASSRRNTGVVDNEQFF,TGTGCCAGCAGCCGGAGAAATACAGGGGTGGTCGACAATGAGCAGTTCTTC
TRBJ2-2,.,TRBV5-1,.,CASREGSNTGELFF,TGCGCCAGCAGGGAGGGTTCGAACACCGGGGAGCTGTTTTTT
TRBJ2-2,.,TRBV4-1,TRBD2,CASSQDLGRGTGELFF,TGCGCCAGCAGCCAAGATTTGGGGAGGGGCACCGGGGAGCTGTTTTTT
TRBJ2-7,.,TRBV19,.,CASSSGDAPRYEQYF,TGTGCCAGTAGTTCAGGGGACGCCCCCCGTTACGAGCAGTACTTC
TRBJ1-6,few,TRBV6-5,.,CASSYSAQGTGSPLHF,TGTGCCAGCAGTTACTCTGCGCAGGGCACTGGCTCACCCCTCCACTTT
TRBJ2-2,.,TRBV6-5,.,CASNPTGTRELFF,TGTGCCAGCAATCCCACAGGGACACGGGAGCTGTTTTTT
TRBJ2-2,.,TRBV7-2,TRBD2,CASSLDGGGTPGTGELFF,TGTGCCAGCAGCTTAGATGGGGGGGGGACCCCGGGGACCGGGGAGCTGTTTTTT
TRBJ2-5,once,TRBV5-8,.,CATTKSRGLQGETQYF,TGTGCCACCACAAAGTCGAGAGGGTTACAGGGTGAGACCCAGTACTTC